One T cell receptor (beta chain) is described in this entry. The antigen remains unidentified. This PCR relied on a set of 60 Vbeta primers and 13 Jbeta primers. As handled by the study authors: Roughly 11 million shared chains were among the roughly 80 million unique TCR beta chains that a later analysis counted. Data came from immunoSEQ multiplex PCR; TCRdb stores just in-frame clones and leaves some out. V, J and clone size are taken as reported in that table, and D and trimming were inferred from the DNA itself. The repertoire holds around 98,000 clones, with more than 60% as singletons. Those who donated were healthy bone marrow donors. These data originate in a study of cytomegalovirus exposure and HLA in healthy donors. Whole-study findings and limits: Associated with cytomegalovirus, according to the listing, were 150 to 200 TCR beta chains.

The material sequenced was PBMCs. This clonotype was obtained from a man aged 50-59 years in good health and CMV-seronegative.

The CDR3 sequence: CASSVTSGSIYEQYF. The CDR3 nucleotides read TGTGCCAGCAGCGTCACTAGCGGGAGTATCTACGAGCAGTACTTC. The V call is TRBV9, the J call TRBJ2-7, with 11 bases identical to TRBD2. V lost 2 bases, J lost 3 bases, and 4 bases stayed unmatched. Germline V lookup: CDR1 SGDLS, CDR2 YYNGEE. This CDR3 has 15 residues.